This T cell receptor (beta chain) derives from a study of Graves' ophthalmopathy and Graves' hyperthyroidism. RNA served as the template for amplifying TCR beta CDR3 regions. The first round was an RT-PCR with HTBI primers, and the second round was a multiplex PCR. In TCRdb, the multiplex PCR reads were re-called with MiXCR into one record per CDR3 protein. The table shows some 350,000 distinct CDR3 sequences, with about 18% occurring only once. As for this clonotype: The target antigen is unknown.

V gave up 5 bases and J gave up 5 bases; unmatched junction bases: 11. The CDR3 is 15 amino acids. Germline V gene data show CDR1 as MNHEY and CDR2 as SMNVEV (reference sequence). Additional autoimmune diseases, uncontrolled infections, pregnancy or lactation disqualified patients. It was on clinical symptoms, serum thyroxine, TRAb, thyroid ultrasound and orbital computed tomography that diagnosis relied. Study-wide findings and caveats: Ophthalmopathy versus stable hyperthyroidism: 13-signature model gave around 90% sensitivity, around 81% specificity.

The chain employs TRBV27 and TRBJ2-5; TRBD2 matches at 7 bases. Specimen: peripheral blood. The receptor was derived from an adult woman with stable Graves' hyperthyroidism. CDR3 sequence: CASSITRRELETQYF. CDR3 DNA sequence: TGTGCCAGCAGTATAACTCGGCGGGAGCTCGAGACCCAGTACTTC.